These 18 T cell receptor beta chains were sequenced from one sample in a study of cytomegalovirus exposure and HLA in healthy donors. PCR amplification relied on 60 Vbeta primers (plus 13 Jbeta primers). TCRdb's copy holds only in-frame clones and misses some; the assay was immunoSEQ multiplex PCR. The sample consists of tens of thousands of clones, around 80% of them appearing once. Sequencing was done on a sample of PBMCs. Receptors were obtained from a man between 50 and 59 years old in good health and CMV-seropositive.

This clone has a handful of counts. CDR3 residues: CASSLGPGQGMNTEAFF. Here the CDR3 DNA reads TGTGCCAGCAGCTTAGGCCCGGGACAGGGGATGAACACTGAAGCTTTCTTT. This chain joins TRBV11-2 and TRBJ1-1, with 10 bases fitting TRBD1. V shed 1 base, J shed 0 bases, and the junction held 5 bases outside the gene matches. CDR3 length: 17 residues. Germline V lookup: CDR1 SGHAT, CDR2 FQNNGV. The full variable domain, with the rest looked up from reference TRBV11-2 and TRBJ1-1, is EAGVAQSPRYKIIEKRQSVAFWCNPISGHATLYWYQQILGQGPKLLIQFQNNGVVDDSQLPKDRFSAERLKGVDSTLKIQPAKLEDSAVYLCASSLGPGQGMNTEAFFGQGTRLTVV.

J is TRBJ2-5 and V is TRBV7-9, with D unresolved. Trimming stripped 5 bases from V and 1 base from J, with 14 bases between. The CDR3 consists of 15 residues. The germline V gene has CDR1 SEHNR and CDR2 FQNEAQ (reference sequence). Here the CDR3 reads CASSPRADIQETQYF. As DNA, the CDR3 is TGTGCCAGCAGCCCTCGCGCGGATATCCAAGAGACCCAGTACTTC.

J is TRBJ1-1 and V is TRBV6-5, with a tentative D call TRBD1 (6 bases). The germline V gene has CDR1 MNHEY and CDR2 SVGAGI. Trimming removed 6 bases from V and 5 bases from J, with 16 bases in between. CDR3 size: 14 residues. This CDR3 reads CASRDSLRGTEAFF. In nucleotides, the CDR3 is TGTGCCAGCAGGGACAGCCTAAGGGGGACTGAAGCTTTCTTT.

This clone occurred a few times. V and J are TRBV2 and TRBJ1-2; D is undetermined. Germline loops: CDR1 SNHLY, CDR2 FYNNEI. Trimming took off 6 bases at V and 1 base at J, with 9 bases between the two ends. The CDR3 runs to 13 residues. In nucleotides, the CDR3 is TGTGCCAGCAGAGCGGGAATTAACTATGGCTACACCTTC. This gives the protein CASRAGINYGYTF.

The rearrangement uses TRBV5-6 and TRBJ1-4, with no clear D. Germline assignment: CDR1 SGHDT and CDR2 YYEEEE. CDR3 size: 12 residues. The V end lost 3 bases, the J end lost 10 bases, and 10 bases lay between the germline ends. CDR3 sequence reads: CASSYTSGKLFF. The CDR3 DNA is TGTGCCAGCAGCTATACCAGCGGAAAACTGTTTTTT.

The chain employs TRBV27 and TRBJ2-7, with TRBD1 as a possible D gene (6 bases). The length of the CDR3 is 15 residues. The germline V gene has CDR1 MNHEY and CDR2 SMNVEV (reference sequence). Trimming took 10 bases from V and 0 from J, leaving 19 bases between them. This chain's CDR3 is CATTSTGQSSYEQYF. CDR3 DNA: TGTGCCACCACTTCGACAGGACAAAGCTCCTACGAGCAGTACTTC.

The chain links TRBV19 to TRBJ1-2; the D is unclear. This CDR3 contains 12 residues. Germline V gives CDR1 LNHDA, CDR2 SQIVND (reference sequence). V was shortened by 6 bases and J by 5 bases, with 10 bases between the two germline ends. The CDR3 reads CASSEGGYGYTF. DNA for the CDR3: TGTGCCAGTAGCGAGGGAGGGTATGGCTACACCTTC. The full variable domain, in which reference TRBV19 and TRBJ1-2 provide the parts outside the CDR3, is DGGITQSPKYLFRKEGQNVTLSCEQNLNHDAMYWYRQDPGQGLRLIYYSQIVNDFQKGDIAEGYSVSREKKESFPLTVTSAQKNPTAFYLCASSEGGYGYTFGSGTRLTVV.

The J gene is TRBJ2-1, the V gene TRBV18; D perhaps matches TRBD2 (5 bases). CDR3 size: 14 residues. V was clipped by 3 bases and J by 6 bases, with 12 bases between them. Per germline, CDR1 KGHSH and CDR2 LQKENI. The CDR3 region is CASSPPPAGNEQFF. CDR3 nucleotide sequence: TGTGCCAGCTCACCGCCCCCCGCGGGCAATGAGCAGTTCTTC. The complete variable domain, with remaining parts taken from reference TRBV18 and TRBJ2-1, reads NAGVMQNPRHLVRRRGQEARLRCSPMKGHSHVYWYRQLPEEGLKFMVYLQKENIIDESGMPKERFSAEFPKEGPSILRIQQVVRGDSAAYFCASSPPPAGNEQFFGPGTRLTVL.

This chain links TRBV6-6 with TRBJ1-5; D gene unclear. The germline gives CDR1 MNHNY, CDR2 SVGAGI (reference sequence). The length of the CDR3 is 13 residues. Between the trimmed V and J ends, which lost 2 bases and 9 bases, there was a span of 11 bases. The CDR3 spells CASSYKVETPQHF. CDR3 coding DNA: TGTGCCAGCAGTTACAAAGTGGAGACGCCCCAGCATTTT.

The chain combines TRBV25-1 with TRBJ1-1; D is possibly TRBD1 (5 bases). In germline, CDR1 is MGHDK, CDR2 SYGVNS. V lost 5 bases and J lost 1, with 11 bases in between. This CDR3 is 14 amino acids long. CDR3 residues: CASSPPTGNTEAFF. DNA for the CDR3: TGTGCCAGCAGTCCACCTACAGGGAACACTGAAGCTTTCTTT.

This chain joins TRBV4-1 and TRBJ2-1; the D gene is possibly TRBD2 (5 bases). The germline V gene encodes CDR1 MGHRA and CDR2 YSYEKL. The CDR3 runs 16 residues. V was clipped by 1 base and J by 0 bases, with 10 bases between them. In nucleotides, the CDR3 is TGCGCCAGCAGCCAAGGGGCTCGGGGCTCCTACAATGAGCAGTTCTTC. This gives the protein CASSQGARGSYNEQFF.

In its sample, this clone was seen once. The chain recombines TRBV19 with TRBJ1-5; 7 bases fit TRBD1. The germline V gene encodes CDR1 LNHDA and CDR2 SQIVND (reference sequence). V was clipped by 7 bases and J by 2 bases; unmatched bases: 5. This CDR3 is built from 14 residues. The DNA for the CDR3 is TGTGCCAGTAACAAAGGACAGGGCAATCAGCCCCAGCATTTT. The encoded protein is CASNKGQGNQPQHF.

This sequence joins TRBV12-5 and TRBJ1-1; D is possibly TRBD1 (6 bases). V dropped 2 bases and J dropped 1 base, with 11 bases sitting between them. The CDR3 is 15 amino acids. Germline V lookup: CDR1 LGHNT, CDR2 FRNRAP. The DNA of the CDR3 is TGTGCTAGTGGTTTGTTTCGGGGACAGAACACTGAAGCTTTCTTT. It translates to CASGLFRGQNTEAFF.

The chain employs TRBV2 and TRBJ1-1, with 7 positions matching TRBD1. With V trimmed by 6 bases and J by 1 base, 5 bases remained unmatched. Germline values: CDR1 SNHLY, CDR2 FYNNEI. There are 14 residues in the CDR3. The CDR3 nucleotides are TGTGCCAGCAGCCTGCGACAGGGGAACACTGAAGCTTTCTTT. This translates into CASSLRQGNTEAFF.

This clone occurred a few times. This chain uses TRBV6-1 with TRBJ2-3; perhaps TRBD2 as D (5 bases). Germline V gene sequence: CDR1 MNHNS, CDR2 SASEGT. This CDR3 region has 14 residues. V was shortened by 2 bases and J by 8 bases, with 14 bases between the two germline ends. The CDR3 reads CASSEMSLGGTQYF. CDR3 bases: TGTGCCAGCAGTGAAATGAGCCTTGGAGGTACGCAGTATTTT.

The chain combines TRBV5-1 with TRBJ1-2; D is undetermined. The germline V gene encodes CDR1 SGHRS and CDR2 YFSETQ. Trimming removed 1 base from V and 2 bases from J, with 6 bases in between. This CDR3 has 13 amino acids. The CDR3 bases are TGCGCCAGCAGCTTGAGTCAGAACTATGGCTACACCTTC. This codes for CASSLSQNYGYTF.

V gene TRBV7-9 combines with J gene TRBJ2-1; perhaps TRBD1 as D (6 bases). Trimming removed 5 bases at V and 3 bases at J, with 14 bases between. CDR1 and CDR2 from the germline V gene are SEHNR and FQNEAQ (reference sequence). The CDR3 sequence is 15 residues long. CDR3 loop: CASSLGQTNYNEQFF. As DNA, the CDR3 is TGTGCCAGCAGCCTCGGACAGACAAACTACAATGAGCAGTTCTTC.

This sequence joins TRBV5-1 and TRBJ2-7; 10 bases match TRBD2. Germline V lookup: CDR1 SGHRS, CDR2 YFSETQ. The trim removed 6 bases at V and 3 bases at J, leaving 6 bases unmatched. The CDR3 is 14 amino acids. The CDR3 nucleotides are TGCGCCAGCATGGCGGCTAGCGGGAGCTACGAGCAGTACTTC. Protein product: CASMAASGSYEQYF.